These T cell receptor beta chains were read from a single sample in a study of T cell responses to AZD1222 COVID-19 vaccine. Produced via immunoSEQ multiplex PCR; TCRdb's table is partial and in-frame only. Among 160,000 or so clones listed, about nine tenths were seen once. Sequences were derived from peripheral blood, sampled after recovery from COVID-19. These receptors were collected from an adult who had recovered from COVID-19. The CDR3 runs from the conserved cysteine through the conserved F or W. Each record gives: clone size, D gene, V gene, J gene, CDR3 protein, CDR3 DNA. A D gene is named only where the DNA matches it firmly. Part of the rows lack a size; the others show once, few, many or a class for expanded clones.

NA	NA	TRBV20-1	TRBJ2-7	CSAQGIYEQYF	TGCAGTGCCCAGGGGATCTACGAGCAGTACTTC
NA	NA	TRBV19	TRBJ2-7	CASSRSRGSYEQYF	TGTGCCAGTAGTAGGAGCAGGGGATCCTACGAGCAGTACTTC
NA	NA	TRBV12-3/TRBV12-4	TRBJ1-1	CASRSGTPSSFF	TGTGCCAGCAGGTCCGGGACACCCTCATCTTTCTTT
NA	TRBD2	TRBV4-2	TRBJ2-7	CASSQDGLAGASYEQYF	TGTGCCAGCAGCCAAGATGGGCTAGCGGGGGCCTCCTACGAGCAGTACTTC
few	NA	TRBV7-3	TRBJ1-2	CASSLDGEEGYYGYTF	TGTGCCAGCAGCTTAGATGGGGAGGAGGGCTACTATGGCTACACCTTC
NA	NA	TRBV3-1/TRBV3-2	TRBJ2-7	CASSAVMGARAEQYF	TGTGCCAGCAGCGCCGTTATGGGGGCGCGTGCTGAGCAGTACTTC
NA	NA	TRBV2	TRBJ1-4	CASSERGDAGAKLFF	TGTGCCAGCAGTGAAAGAGGGGACGCAGGGGCAAAACTGTTTTTT
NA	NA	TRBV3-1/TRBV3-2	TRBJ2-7	CASSQDPGGPRREQYF	TGTGCCAGCAGCCAAGATCCCGGCGGGCCCAGGCGCGAGCAGTACTTC
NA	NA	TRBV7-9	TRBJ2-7	CASSLAIGSYEQYF	TGTGCCAGCAGCTTAGCGATTGGCAGTTACGAGCAGTACTTC
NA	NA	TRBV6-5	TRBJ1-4	CASSSRGGATNEKLFF	TGTGCCAGCAGTTCCCGAGGGGGGGCAACTAATGAAAAACTGTTTTTT
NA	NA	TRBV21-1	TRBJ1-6	CASSNGTGPRRSRSPLHF	TGTGCCAGCAGCAACGGGACAGGTCCCCGGAGATCCCGTTCACCCCTCCACTTT
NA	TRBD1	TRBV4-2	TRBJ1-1	CASSLEPTGITEAFF	TGTGCCAGCAGCCTGGAACCGACAGGGATCACTGAAGCTTTCTTT